The clone carrying this T cell receptor (beta chain) was counted at least ten times. The data were obtained in a study of early T cells in non-severe SARS-CoV-2 infection. TCRdb itself ran the 5' RACE reads through MiXCR, one entry per CDR3 protein. The repertoire includes 55,000 to 85,000 distinct CDR3 sequences, about 9% of them detected once, and roughly a sixth sits in the top ten. V lost 2 bases and J 0 bases, leaving 9 bases between the germline ends. CDR1 ENHRY and CDR2 SYGVKD come from the germline V gene. CDR3 length: 15 amino acids. J is TRBJ2-3 and V is TRBV10-3; D gene uncertain. Material: whole blood, obtained at baseline. The source of this sequence is an adult who was a healthcare worker with PCR-confirmed SARS-CoV-2 infection or an uninfected control (not recorded which). For the CDR3, the DNA is TGTGCCATCAGTGAGACCACCGGGAGCACAGATACGCAGTATTTT. Amino acid sequence: CAISETTGSTDTQYF.